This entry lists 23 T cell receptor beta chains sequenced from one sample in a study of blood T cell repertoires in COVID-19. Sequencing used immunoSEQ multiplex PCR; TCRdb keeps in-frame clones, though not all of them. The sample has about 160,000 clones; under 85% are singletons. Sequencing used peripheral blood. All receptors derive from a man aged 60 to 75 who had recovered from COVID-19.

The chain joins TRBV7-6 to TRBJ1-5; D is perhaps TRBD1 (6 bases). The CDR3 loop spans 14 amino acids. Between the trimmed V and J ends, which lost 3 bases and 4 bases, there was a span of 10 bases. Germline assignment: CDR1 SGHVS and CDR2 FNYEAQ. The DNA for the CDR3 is TGTGCCAGCAGCTTGAAACAGGGTAATCAGCCCCAGCATTTT. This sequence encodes CASSLKQGNQPQHF.

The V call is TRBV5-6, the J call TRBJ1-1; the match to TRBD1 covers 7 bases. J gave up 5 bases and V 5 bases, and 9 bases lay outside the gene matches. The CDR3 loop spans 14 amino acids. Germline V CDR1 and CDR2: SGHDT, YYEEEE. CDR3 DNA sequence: TGTGCCAGCAGTCGGACAGGTCTAACGACTGAAGCTTTCTTT. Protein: CASSRTGLTTEAFF.

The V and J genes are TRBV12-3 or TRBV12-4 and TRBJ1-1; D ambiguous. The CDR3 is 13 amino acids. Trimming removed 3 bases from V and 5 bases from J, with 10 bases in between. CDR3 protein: CASSFGDGTEAFF. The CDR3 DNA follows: TGTGCCAGCAGTTTCGGGGATGGGACTGAAGCTTTCTTT.

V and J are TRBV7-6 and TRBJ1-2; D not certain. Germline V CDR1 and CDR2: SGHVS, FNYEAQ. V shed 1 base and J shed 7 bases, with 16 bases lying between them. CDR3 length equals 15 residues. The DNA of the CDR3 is TGTGCCAGCAGCTTAGGTGGTGGCAGATCGTCTGGCTACACCTTC. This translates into CASSLGGGRSSGYTF. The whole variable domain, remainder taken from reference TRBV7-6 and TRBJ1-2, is GAGVSQSPRYKVTKRGQDVALRCDPISGHVSLYWYRQALGQGPEFLTYFNYEAQQDKSGLPNDRFSAERPEGSISTLTIQRTEQRDSAMYRCASSLGGGRSSGYTFGSGTRLTVV.

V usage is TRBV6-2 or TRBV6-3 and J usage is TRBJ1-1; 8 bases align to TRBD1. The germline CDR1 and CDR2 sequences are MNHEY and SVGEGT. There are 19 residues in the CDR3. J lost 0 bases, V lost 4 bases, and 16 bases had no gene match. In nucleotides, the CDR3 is TGTGCCAGCAGTTCCGACGCGTTAGACAGGGGATTATTGAACACTGAAGCTTTCTTT. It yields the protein CASSSDALDRGLLNTEAFF.

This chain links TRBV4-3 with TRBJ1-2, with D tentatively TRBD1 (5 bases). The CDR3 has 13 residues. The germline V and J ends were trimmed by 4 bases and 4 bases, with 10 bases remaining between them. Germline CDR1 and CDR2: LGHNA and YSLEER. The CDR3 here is CASSPAGTYGYTF. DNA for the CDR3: TGCGCCAGCAGCCCCGCGGGGACCTATGGCTACACCTTC.

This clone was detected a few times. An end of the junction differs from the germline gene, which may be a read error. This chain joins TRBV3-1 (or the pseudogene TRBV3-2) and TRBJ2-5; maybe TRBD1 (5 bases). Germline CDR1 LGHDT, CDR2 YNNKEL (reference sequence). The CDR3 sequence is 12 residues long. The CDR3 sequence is CASSQEVRTPHF. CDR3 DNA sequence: TGTGCCAGCAGCCAAGAGGTCCGGACACCTCACTTC.

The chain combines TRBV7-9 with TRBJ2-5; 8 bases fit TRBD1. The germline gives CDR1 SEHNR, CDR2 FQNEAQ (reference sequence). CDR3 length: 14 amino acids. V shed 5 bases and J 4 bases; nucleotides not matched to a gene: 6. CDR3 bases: TGTGCCAGCAGCGACGACAGGGGAGGAGAGACCCAGTACTTC. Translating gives CASSDDRGGETQYF. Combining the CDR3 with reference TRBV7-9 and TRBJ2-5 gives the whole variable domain DTGVSQNPRHKITKRGQNVTFRCDPISEHNRLYWYRQTLGQGPEFLTYFQNEAQLEKSRLLSDRFSAERPKGSFSTLEIQRTEQGDSAMYLCASSDDRGGETQYFGPGTRLLVL.

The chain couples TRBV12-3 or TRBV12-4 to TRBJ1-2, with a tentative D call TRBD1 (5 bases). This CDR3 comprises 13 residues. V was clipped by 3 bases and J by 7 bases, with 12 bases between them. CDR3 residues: CASSLVRVGGYTF. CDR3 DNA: TGTGCCAGCAGTTTGGTCAGGGTCGGTGGCTACACCTTC.

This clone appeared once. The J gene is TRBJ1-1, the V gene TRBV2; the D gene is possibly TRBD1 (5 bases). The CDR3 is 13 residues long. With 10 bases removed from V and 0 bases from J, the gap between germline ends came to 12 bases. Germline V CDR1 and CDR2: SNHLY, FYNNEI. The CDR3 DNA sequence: TGTGCCACCGATCCCAGGGTGAACACTGAAGCTTTCTTT. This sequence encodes CATDPRVNTEAFF.

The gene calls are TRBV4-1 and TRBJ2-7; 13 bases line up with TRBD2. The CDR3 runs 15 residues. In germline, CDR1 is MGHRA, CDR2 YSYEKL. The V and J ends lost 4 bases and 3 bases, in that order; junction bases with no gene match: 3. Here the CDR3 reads CASSPGLAGSYEQYF. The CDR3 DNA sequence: TGCGCCAGCAGCCCGGGACTAGCGGGGAGCTACGAGCAGTACTTC.

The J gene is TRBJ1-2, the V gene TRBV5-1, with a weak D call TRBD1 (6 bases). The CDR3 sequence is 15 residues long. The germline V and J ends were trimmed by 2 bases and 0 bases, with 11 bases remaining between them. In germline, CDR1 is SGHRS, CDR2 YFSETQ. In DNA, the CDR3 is TGCGCCAGCAGCTTAATAGGGGACACTAACTATGGCTACACCTTC. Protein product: CASSLIGDTNYGYTF.

CDR3 loop: CASSQGQTGNTEAFF. In nucleotides, the CDR3 is TGTGCCAGCAGCCAAGGGCAGACAGGAAACACTGAAGCTTTCTTT. The V call is TRBV3-1 (or the pseudogene TRBV3-2), the J call TRBJ1-1; D is perhaps TRBD1 (6 bases). Germline V gene lookup returns CDR1 LGHDT and CDR2 YNNKEL (reference sequence). Trimming left V 1 base short and J 2 bases short, with 11 bases between. The CDR3 is 15 residues long.

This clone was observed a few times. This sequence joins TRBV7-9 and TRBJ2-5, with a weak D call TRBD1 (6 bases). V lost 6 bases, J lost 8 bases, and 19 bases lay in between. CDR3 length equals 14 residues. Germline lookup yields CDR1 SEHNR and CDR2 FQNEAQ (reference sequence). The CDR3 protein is CASRRGGDRGTQYF. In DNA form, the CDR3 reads TGTGCCAGCAGGAGAGGGGGAGATCGTGGAACCCAGTACTTC.

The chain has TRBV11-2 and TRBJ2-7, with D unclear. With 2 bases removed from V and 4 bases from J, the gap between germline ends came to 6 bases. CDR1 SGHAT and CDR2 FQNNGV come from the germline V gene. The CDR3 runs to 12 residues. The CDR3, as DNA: TGTGCCAGCAGCTTATTGAGTTACGAGCAGTACTTC. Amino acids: CASSLLSYEQYF.

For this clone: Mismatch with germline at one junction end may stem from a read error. The CDR3 nucleotides are TGTGCTAGCAGCGAACTAGCCTCGGGAGAGACCCAGTACTTC. Translation: CASSELASGETQYF. The V call is TRBV7-7, the J call TRBJ2-5, with a tentative D call TRBD2 (6 bases). This CDR3 region has 14 residues. CDR1 is SSHAT and CDR2 is FNYEAQ in the germline V gene (reference sequence).

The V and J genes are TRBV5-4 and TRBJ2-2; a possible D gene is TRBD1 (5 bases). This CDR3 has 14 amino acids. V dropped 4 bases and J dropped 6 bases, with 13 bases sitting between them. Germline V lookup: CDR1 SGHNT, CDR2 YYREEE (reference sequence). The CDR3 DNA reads TGTGCCAGCAGCCAAGGGGCAGCTCCCGGGGAGCTGTTTTTT. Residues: CASSQGAAPGELFF.

CDR3 amino acids: CASRGVNPFETQYF. DNA of the CDR3: TGTGCCAGCCGGGGAGTCAATCCCTTTGAGACCCAGTACTTC. V gene TRBV27 combines with J gene TRBJ2-5; D may be TRBD2 (5 bases). V was shortened by 8 bases and J by 5 bases, with 18 bases between the two germline ends. The CDR3 spans 14 residues. Germline V gene sequence: CDR1 MNHEY, CDR2 SMNVEV (reference sequence).

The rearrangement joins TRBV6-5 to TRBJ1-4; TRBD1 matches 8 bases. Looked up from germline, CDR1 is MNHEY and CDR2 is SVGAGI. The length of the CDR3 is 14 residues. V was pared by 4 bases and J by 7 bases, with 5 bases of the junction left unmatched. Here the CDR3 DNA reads TGTGCCAGCAGTTCGACAGGGGCGGGTGAAAAACTGTTTTTT. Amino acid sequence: CASSSTGAGEKLFF.

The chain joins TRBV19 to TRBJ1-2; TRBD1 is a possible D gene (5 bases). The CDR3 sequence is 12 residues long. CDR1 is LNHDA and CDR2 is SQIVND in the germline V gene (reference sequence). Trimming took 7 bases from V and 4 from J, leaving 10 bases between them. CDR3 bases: TGTGCCAGTAAGACGGGGGTCTATGGCTACACCTTC. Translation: CASKTGVYGYTF.

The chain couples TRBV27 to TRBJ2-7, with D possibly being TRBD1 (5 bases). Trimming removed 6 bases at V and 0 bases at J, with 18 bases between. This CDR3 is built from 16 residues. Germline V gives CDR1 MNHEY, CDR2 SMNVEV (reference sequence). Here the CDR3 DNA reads TGTGCCAGCAGAACAGACAGCCAAACCTTCTCCTACGAGCAGTACTTC. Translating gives CASRTDSQTFSYEQYF.

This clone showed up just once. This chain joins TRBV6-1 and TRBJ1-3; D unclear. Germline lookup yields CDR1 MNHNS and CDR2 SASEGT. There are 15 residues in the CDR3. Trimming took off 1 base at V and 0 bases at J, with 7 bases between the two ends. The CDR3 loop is CASSEVGFSGNTIYF. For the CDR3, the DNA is TGTGCCAGCAGTGAAGTTGGCTTCTCTGGAAACACCATATATTTT.

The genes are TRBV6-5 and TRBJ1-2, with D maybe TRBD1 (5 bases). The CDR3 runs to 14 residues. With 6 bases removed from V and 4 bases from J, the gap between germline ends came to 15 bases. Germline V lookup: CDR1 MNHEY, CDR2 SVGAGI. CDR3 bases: TGTGCCAGCAGCCCGGCGGGGCGCGGCTATGGCTACACCTTC. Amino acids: CASSPAGRGYGYTF.